Reported below is one T cell receptor beta chain. The antigen is unknown. This record comes from a study of identical twins. Overall study findings and caveats: Clonotypes of the beta chain that were abundant in cord blood carried fewer insertions (memory repertoires showed none). Part of the zero-insertion signal could reflect confounding by invariant MAIT and iNKT cells.

Germline CDR1 is MNHEY and CDR2 is SVGEGT. Trimming removed 0 bases from V and 4 bases from J, with 10 bases in between. The CDR3 runs to 15 residues. Via MiXCR, TCRdb re-called the 5' RACE reads, giving one row per CDR3 protein. The table lists approximately 670,000 distinct CDR3 sequences, around 6% of them singletons. This sequence originates from a man aged 18 to 29 in good health. Sequencing was done on a sample of naive T cells sorted from blood. The V and J genes are TRBV6-2 or TRBV6-3 and TRBJ1-5; no firm D call. The CDR3 bases are TGTGCCAGCAGTTACTCGGGAGTAGGGAATCAGCCCCAGCATTTT. Its translation: CASSYSGVGNQPQHF.